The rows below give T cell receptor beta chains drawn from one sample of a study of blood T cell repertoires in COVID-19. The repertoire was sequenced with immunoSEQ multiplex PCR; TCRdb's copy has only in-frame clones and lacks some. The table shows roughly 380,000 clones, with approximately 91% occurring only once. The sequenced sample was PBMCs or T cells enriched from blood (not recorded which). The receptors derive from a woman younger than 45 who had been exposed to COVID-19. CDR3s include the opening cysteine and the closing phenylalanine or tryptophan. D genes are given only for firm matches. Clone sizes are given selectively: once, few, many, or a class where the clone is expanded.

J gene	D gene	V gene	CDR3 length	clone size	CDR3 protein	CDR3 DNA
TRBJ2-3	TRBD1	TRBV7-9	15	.	CASSTGTGMPDTQYF	TGTGCCAGCAGCACAGGGACAGGGATGCCAGATACGCAGTATTTT
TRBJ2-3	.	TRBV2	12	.	CASRVIADTQYF	TGTGCCAGCAGGGTAATAGCAGATACGCAGTATTTT
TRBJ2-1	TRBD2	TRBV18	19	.	CASSPLLAGDSSSYNEQFF	TGTGCCAGCTCACCACTACTAGCGGGAGATTCCAGCTCCTACAATGAGCAGTTCTTC
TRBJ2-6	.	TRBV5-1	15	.	CASSLGALGANVLTF	TGCGCCAGCAGCTTGGGGGCTCTGGGTGCCAACGTCCTGACTTTC
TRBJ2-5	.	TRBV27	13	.	CASSFVFQETQYF	TGTGCCAGCAGTTTTGTCTTCCAAGAGACCCAGTACTTC
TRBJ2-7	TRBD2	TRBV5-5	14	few	CASSLAGGANEQYF	TGTGCCAGCAGCTTGGCGGGAGGAGCTAACGAGCAGTACTTC
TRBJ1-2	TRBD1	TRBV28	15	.	CASSPRTGINYGYTF	TGTGCCAGCAGTCCACGGACAGGCATTAACTATGGCTACACCTTC
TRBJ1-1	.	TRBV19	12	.	CASSIRGTEAFF	TGTGCCAGTAGTATTAGGGGCACTGAAGCTTTCTTT
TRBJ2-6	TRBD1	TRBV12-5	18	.	CASGFSRDSDTGANVLTF	TGTGCTAGTGGTTTCTCTCGGGACAGCGATACAGGGGCCAACGTCCTGACTTTC
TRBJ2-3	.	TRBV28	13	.	CASIAGGTDTQYF	TGTGCCAGCATTGCGGGTGGCACAGATACGCAGTATTTT
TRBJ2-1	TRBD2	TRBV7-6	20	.	CASSLASFGREGRLPNEQFF	TGTGCCAGCAGCTTAGCTTCCTTCGGGCGGGAGGGCCGTCTGCCCAATGAGCAGTTCTTC
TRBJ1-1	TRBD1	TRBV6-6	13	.	CAADRGRDTEAFF	TGTGCCGCAGACAGGGGGCGGGACACTGAAGCTTTCTTT
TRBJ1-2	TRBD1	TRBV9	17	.	CASSVGTGRMRSGGYTF	TGTGCCAGCAGCGTTGGGACAGGGAGAATGAGGTCTGGTGGCTACACCTTC
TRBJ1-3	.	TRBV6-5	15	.	CASSSGQISGNTIYF	TGTGCCAGCAGTTCAGGACAGATCTCTGGAAACACCATATATTTT
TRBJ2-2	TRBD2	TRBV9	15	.	CASSVSLAGTGELFF	TGTGCCAGCAGCGTATCGCTAGCGGGCACCGGGGAGCTGTTTTTT
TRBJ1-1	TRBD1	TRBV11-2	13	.	CASSSDRGTEAFF	TGTGCCAGCAGCTCGGACAGGGGGACTGAAGCTTTCTTT
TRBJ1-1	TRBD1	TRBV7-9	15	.	CASSFGPGGNTEAFF	TGTGCCAGCAGCTTCGGACCAGGGGGAAACACTGAAGCTTTCTTT
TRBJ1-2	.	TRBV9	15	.	CASSVRPGDYSGYTF	TGTGCCAGCAGCGTAAGGCCCGGGGACTATTCTGGCTACACCTTC
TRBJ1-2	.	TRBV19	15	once	CASSIDIGTYYGYTF	TGTGCCAGTAGTATAGATATTGGGACATACTATGGCTACACCTTC
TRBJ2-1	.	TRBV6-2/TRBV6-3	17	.	CASSYDAQGNLYNEQFF	TGTGCCAGCAGTTACGACGCTCAGGGGAACCTCTACAATGAGCAGTTCTTC
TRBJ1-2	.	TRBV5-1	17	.	CASSLGAGPGANYGYTF	TGCGCCAGCAGCTTAGGAGCCGGGCCGGGAGCTAACTATGGCTACACCTTC
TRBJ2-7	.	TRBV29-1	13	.	CSVLPGTDYEQYF	TGCAGCGTTTTACCAGGGACTGACTACGAGCAGTACTTC
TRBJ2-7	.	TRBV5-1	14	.	CASSLPTPAYEQYF	TGCGCCAGCAGCTTACCGACTCCCGCCTACGAGCAGTACTTC
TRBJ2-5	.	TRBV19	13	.	CASSGQGRETQYF	TGTGCCAGTAGTGGCCAGGGGCGGGAGACCCAGTACTTC
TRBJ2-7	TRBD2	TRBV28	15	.	CASSGAGEGSYEQYF	TGTGCCAGCAGTGGAGCGGGAGAGGGCTCCTACGAGCAGTACTTC
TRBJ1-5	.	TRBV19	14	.	CASSTGQYNQPQHF	TGTGCCAGTAGCACCGGACAGTACAATCAGCCCCAGCATTTT
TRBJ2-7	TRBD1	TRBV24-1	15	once	CATSEPGQGGDEQYF	TGTGCCACCAGTGAACCGGGACAGGGAGGCGACGAGCAGTACTTC
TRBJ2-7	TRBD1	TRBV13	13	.	CASSLWTGGEQYF	TGTGCCAGCAGCTTATGGACAGGCGGCGAGCAGTACTTC
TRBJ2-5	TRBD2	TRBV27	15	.	CASSFLAGGRETQYF	TGTGCCAGCAGTTTCCTTGCGGGAGGGCGAGAGACCCAGTACTTC
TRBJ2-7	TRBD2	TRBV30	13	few	CAWSGLASYEQYF	TGTGCCTGGAGTGGACTAGCGTCCTACGAGCAGTACTTC
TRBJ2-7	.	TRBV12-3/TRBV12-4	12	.	CASSRSRYEQYF	TGTGCCAGCAGCCGAAGCCGCTACGAGCAGTACTTC
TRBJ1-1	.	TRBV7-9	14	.	CASSLVRGNTEAFF	TGTGCCAGCAGCTTAGTCAGGGGGAACACTGAAGCTTTCTTT
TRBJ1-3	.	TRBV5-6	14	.	CATPPQGGGNTIYF	TGTGCCACCCCACCCCAGGGTGGGGGAAACACCATATATTTT
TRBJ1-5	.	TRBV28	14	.	CASSLWASNQPQHF	TGTGCCAGCAGTTTATGGGCTAGCAATCAGCCCCAGCATTTT
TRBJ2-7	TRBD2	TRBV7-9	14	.	CASSPRDYHYEQYF	TGTGCCAGCAGCCCCCGGGACTACCACTACGAGCAGTACTTC
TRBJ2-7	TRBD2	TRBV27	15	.	CASSSSSGSPYEQYF	TGTGCCAGCAGTTCCTCTAGCGGGAGCCCCTACGAGCAGTACTTC
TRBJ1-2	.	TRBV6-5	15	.	CASSYDRKGLYGYTF	TGTGCCAGCAGTTATGATAGGAAGGGGCTCTATGGCTACACCTTC
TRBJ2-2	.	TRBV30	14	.	CAWSVMGHTGELFF	TGTGCCTGGAGTGTAATGGGGCACACCGGGGAGCTGTTTTTT
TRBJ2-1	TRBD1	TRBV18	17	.	CASSPPGQGIEWIEQFF	TGTGCCAGCTCACCACCGGGACAGGGTATAGAGTGGATTGAGCAGTTCTTC
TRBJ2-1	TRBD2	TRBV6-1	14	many	CASSEGEGADEQFF	TGTGCCAGCAGTGAAGGGGAGGGTGCCGATGAGCAGTTCTTC
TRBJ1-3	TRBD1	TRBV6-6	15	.	CASSSRQGSGNTIYF	TGTGCCAGCAGTTCCCGACAGGGATCTGGAAACACCATATATTTT
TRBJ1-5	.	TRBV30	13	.	CAWTQGGNQPQHF	TGTGCCTGGACGCAGGGTGGTAATCAGCCCCAGCATTTT
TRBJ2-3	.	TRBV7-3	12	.	CASSFSADTQYF	TGTGCCAGCAGCTTCTCCGCAGATACGCAGTATTTT
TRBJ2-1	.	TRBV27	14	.	CASSWDSLGNEQFF	TGTGCCAGCAGTTGGGACTCCCTGGGCAATGAGCAGTTCTTC
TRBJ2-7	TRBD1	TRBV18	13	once	CASSPGQGNEQYF	TGTGCCAGCTCACCAGGACAGGGGAACGAGCAGTACTTC
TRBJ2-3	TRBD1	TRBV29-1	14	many	CSVGGTGLADTQYF	TGCAGCGTTGGCGGGACAGGTCTCGCAGATACGCAGTATTTT
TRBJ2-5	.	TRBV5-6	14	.	CASSFSGVRETQYF	TGTGCCAGCAGCTTCAGCGGAGTCAGGGAGACCCAGTACTTC
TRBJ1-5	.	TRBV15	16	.	CATSRDLDRGNQPQHF	TGTGCCACCAGCAGAGATTTGGACAGAGGCAATCAGCCCCAGCATTTT
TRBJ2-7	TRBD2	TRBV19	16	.	CASSTGGSPLAYEQYF	TGTGCCAGTAGTACGGGGGGGAGCCCCCTCGCCTACGAGCAGTACTTC
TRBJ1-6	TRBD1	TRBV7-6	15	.	CASSLGTGDNSPLHF	TGTGCCAGCAGCTTGGGGACAGGGGATAATTCACCCCTCCACTTT
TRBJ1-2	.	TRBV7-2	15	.	CASSLWRTEVYGYTF	TGTGCCAGCAGCTTATGGCGGACGGAGGTGTATGGCTACACCTTC
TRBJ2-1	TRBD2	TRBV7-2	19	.	CASSLAGSGLAGVGNEQFF	TGTGCCAGCAGCTTAGCGGGGTCGGGACTAGCGGGAGTCGGGAATGAGCAGTTCTTC
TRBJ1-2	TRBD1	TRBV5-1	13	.	CASSLGTVYGYTF	TGCGCCAGCAGCCTTGGGACAGTCTATGGCTACACCTTC
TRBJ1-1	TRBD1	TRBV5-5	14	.	CATLNPGQGAEAFF	TGTGCCACGCTTAATCCGGGACAGGGCGCTGAAGCTTTCTTT
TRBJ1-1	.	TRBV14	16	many	CASSRRVAGMNTEAFF	TGTGCCAGCAGCCGGCGGGTCGCAGGAATGAACACTGAAGCTTTCTTT
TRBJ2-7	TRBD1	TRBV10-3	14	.	CAISEGGQGYEQYF	TGTGCCATCAGTGAAGGGGGACAGGGCTACGAGCAGTACTTC
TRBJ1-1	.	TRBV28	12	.	CASSLSPPEAFF	TGTGCCAGCAGTTTATCTCCCCCTGAAGCTTTCTTT